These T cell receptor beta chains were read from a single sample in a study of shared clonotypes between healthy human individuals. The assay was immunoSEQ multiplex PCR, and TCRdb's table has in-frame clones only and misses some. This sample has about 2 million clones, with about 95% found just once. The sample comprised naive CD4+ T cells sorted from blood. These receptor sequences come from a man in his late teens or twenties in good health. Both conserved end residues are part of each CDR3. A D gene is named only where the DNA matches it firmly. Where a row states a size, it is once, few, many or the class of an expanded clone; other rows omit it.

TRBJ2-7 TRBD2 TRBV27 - TGTGCCAGCAGCCGAGACCCTAGCGGGGGCTACGAGCAGTACTTC CASSRDPSGGYEQYF
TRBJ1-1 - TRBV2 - TGTGCCGGGGCAGTGCCTAACACGGGAGCTTTCTTT CAGAVPNTGAFF
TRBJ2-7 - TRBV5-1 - TGCGCCAGCAGCTTGTTGCCAGGGGACTACGAGCAGTACTTC CASSLLPGDYEQYF
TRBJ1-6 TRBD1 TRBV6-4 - TGTGCCAGCAGTGTCGGACAGGGCAATTCACCCCTCCACTTT CASSVGQGNSPLHF
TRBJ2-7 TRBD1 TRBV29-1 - TGCAGCGCGATACCGGGACAGGACTCCTACGAGCAGTACTTC CSAIPGQDSYEQYF
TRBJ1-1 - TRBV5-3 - TGTGCCAGAAGCTTGGCTGCGACAGCGAACACTGAAGCTTTCTTT CARSLAATANTEAFF
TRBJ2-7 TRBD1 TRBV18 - TGTGCCAGCTCACCTCGGACCGGGACAGATACCTACGAGCAGTACTTC CASSPRTGTDTYEQYF
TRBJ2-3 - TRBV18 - TGTGCCAGCTCACCAGGAGCGGTCGAGGATACGCAGTATTTT CASSPGAVEDTQYF
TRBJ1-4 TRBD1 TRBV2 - TGTGCCAGCACCCTGACAGGGGGCGCGGGAAAACTGTTTTTT CASTLTGGAGKLFF
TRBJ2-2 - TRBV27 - TGTGCCAGCAGTTTACGCCAGGGGAAAAACACCGGGGAGCTGTTTTTT CASSLRQGKNTGELFF
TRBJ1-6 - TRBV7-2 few TGTGCCAGCATGGAAGGGGCCATAGGAGGAAATTCACCCCTCCACTTT CASMEGAIGGNSPLHF
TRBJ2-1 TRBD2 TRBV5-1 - TGCGCCAGCAGCCCTTCGGGGGGTTCCTACAATGAGCAGTTCTTC CASSPSGGSYNEQFF
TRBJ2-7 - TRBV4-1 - TGCGCCAGCAGCCAAGTGGATTCGACGATAGGGGGCGAGCAGTACTTC CASSQVDSTIGGEQYF
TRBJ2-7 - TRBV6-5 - TGTGCCAGCAGTTTGACGGGGCAGGTCTACGAGCAGTACTTC CASSLTGQVYEQYF
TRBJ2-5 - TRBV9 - TGTGCCAGCAGCGTAGGTGGCGGCCCTTCTGAGACCCAGTACTTC CASSVGGGPSETQYF
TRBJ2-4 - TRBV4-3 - TGCGCCAGCAGCCAAGAGGGACTAGCCAAAAACATTCAGTACTTC CASSQEGLAKNIQYF
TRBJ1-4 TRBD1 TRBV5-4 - TGTGCCAGCAGCTTGTCCAGGGGGGAAAAACTGTTTTTT CASSLSRGEKLFF
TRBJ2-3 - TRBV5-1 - TGCGCCAGCAGCCCGGCTCTTGGCACGGATACGCAGTATTTT CASSPALGTDTQYF
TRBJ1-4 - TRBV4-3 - TGCGCCAGCAGCCAAGATGTTCAGATCACTAATGAAAAACTGTTTTTT CASSQDVQITNEKLFF
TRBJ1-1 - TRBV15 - TGTGCCACCAGCAGAGATCACGGGATCACTGAAGCTTTCTTT CATSRDHGITEAFF
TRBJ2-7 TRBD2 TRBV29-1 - TGCAGCGCGTCTAGCGGACCACTCTACGAGCAGTACTTC CSASSGPLYEQYF
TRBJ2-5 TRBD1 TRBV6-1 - TGTGCCAGCAGTGAAGGGGCCAGGGGGCCGGAGACCCAGTACTTC CASSEGARGPETQYF
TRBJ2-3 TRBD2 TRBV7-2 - TGTGCCAGCAGCTTGACGGGACTAGGCACAGATACGCAGTATTTT CASSLTGLGTDTQYF
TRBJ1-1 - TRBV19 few TGTGCCAGTAGTATAGGGCCAGGTGGCACTGAAGCTTTCTTT CASSIGPGGTEAFF
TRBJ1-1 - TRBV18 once TGTGCCAGCTTACCCACGGCGAACACTGAAGCTTTCTTT CASLPTANTEAFF
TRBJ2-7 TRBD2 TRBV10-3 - TGTGCCACCGGACTAGCGGGCAGCGAGCAGTACTTC CATGLAGSEQYF
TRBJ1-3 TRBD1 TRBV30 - TGTGCCTGGACCCACCTCCCGGGCAGGGGGCCCGACACCATATATTTT CAWTHLPGRGPDTIYF
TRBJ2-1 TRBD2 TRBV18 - TGTGCCAGCTCACCACCGGGGCGACTAGCGGGGAGCCATGAGCAGTTCTTC CASSPPGRLAGSHEQFF
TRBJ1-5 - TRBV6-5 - TGTGCCAGCAGTTACAGTCTCAATCAGCCCCAGCATTTT CASSYSLNQPQHF
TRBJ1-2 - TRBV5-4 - TGTGCCAGCAGCTTGGAAGCGGGGACAAACTATGGCTACACCTTC CASSLEAGTNYGYTF
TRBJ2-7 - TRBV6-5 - TGTGCCAGCAGTTACTCGATCCGGTACGAGCAGTACTTC CASSYSIRYEQYF
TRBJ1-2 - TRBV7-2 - TGTGCCAGCAGCAGACTGGCCTATGGCTACACCTTC CASSRLAYGYTF
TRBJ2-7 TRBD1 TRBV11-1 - TGTGCCAGCAGCTTAGTTTCGACAGGGGGTAGGAGGGAGCAGTACTTC CASSLVSTGGRREQYF
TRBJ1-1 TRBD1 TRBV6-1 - TGTGCCGGGCAGGGGGCGCGAACTGAAGCTTTCTTT CAGQGARTEAFF
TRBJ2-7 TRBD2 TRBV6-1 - TGTGCCAGCAGTGAGCCTCCGGGACTAGCCTCCGAGCAGTACTTC CASSEPPGLASEQYF
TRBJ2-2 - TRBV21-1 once TGTGCCAGCAGCAAAGGGGCCAGGCCTACGAACACCGGGGAGCTGTTTTTT CASSKGARPTNTGELFF
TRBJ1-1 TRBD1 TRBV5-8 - TGTGCCAGCAGCCGACAGGGGGCGAGCACTGAAGCTTTCTTT CASSRQGASTEAFF
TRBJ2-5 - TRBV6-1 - TGTGCCACCCGGCTACTCCAAGAGACCCAGTACTTC CATRLLQETQYF
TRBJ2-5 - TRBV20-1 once TGCAGTGGGCTCTCAGGGGAGACCCAGTACTTC CSGLSGETQYF
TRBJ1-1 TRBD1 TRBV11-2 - TGTGCCAGCAGCTCAGGGACAGGTGGGATTTGGGACACTGAAGCTTTCTTT CASSSGTGGIWDTEAFF
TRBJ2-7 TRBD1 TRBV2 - TGTGCCAGCAGTGGAGAGGTGACAGGGATCTACGAGCAGTACTTC CASSGEVTGIYEQYF
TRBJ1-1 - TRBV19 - TGTGCCAGCGGGAACAGGGAGAAGAACACTGAAGCTTTCTTT CASGNREKNTEAFF